This T cell receptor beta chain is from a study of blood T cells in healthy people across ages. About the research overall: Using template switching, researchers captured about one barcoded beta molecule for each two T cells.

This clonotype was seen once. The target antigen is unknown. Study-wide points: With donor CMV status unknown, expanded clonotype changes were possibly confounded. Higher diversity, along with more naive CD4+ cells, distinguished long-lived donors from aged donors.

Together with a sample-barcoded 5' primer, a J-beta primer mix was included in a second PCR lasting roughly 6 to 12 cycles. TCRdb processed the 5' RACE reads anew with MiXCR; each CDR3 protein has one entry. The sample contains about 640,000 distinct CDR3 sequences, roughly three fifths of which appear only once. Specimen: blood. The clonotype originates from a man aged 55 to 70 in good health.

As DNA, the CDR3 is TGCGGGGGGGGACAGGGGCCCTACGAGCAGTACTTC. Its translation: CGGGQGPYEQYF. V and J are TRBV20-1 and TRBJ2-7, with 10 bases fitting TRBD1. The length of the CDR3 is 12 residues. The V gene's germline CDR1 is DFQATT and CDR2 SNEGSKA (reference sequence).